This T cell receptor beta chain was identified in a study of human T cells and chemical hapten exposure. Whole-study findings and limits: Expanded TCRs produced significantly more large CDR3 similarity clusters than controls did. Alopecia affecting every donor means their immune response may not match healthy people's.

The time point was: patch test 2, 6 weeks after DPC sensitization. The sample's treatment: therapeutic diphenylcyclopropenone sensitization with weekly scalp DPC. Germline V gene data show CDR1 as LGHNA and CDR2 as YSLEER. CDR3 length: 14 residues. V lost 6 bases and J lost 2; bases outside the gene matches: 3. MiXCR, run by TCRdb on the RACE reads, gives a single entry per CDR3 protein. Among about 94,000 distinct CDR3 sequences listed, about 9.3% were seen once. This clonotype was detected ten times or more. The antigen is unknown. This clonotype was sampled from a woman between 40 and 50 years old with alopecia areata. Some clones in this sample may be carry-over from other donors' samples. The chain links TRBV4-3 to TRBJ2-3; TRBD2 matches 9 bases. The material was whole blood, obtained in connection with sensitization to the hapten diphenylcyclopropenone (DPC). CDR3 sequence (DNA): TGCGCCAGCAGAGCGGGGGGATCCACAGATACGCAGTATTTT. Translated: CASRAGGSTDTQYF.